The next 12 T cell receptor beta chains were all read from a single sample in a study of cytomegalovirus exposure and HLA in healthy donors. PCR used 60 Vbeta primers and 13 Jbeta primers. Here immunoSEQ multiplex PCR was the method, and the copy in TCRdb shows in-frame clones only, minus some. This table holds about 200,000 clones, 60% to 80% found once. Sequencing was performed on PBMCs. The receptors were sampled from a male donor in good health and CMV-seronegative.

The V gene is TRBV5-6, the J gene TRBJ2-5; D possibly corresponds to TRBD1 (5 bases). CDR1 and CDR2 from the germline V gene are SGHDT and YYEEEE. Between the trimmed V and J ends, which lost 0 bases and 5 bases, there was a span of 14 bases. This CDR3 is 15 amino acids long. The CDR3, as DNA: TGTGCCAGCAGCTTGGATTCTGGGGCCGGTGAGACCCAGTACTTC. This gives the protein CASSLDSGAGETQYF.

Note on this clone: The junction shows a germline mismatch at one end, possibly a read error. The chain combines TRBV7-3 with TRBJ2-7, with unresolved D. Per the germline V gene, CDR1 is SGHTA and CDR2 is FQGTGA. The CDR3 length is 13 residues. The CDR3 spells CASSQVFGGEQYF. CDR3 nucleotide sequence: TGCGCCAGCAGCCAAGTCTTCGGTGGCGAGCAGTACTTC.

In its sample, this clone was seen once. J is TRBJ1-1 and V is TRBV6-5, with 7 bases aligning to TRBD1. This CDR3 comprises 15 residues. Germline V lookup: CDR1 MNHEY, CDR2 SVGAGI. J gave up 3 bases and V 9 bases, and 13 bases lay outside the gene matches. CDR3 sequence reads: CASRQGTRKDTEAFF. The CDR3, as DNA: TGTGCCAGTCGACAGGGAACGCGTAAGGACACTGAAGCTTTCTTT.

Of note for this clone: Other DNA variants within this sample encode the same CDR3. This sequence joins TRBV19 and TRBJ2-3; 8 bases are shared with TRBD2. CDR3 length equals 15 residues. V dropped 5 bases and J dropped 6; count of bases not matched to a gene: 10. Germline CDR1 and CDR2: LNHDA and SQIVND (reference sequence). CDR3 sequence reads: CASSAFSGNTDTQYF. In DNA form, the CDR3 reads TGTGCCAGTAGTGCGTTTAGCGGGAACACGGATACGCAGTATTTT.

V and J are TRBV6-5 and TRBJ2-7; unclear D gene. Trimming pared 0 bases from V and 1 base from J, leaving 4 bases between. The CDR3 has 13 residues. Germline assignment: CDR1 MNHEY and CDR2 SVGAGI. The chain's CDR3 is CASSYSRSYEQYF. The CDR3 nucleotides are TGTGCCAGCAGTTACTCGAGGTCCTACGAGCAGTACTTC.

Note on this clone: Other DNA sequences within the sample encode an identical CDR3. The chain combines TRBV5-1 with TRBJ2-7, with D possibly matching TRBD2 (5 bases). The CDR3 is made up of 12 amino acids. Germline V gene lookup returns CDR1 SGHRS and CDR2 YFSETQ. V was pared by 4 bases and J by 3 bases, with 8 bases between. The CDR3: CASSAGVYEQYF. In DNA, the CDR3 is TGCGCCAGCAGCGCCGGGGTCTACGAGCAGTACTTC.

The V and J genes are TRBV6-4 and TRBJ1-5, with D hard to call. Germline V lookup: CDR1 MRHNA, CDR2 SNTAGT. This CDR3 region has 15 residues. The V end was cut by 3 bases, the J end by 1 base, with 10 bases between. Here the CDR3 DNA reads TGTGCCAGCAGTGATGTGGGCAGGAGCAATCAGCCCCAGCATTTT. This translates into CASSDVGRSNQPQHF.

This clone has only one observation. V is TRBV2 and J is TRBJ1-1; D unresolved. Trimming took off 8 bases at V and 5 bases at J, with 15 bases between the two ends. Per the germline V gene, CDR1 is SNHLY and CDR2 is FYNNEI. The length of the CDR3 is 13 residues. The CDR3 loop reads CASLWSSGTEAFF. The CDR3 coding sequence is TGTGCCAGCCTGTGGTCGTCGGGGACTGAAGCTTTCTTT.

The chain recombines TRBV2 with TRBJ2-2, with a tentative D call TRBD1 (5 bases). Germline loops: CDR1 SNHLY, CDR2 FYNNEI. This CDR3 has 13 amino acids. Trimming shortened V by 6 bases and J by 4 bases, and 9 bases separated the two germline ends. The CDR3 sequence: CASRTESTGELFF. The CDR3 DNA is TGTGCCAGCAGGACAGAATCCACCGGGGAGCTGTTTTTT.

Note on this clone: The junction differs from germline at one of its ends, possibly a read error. The CDR3 is CASSLAGGWTDTQYF. The CDR3 DNA reads TGTGCCAGCAGCCTAGCGGGAGGGTGGACAGATACGCAGTATTTT. V usage is TRBV7-9 and J usage is TRBJ2-3, with 12 bases identical to TRBD2. The V gene's germline CDR1 is SEHNR and CDR2 FQNEAQ (reference sequence). This CDR3 has 15 residues.

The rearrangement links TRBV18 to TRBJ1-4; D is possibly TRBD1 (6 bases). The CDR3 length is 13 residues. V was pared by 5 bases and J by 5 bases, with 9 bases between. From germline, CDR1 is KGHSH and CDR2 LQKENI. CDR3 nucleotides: TGTGCCAGCTCATTAGGACAGAATGAAAAACTGTTTTTT. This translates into CASSLGQNEKLFF.

CDR3 in DNA: TGTGCCAGCAGCTTAGCGCAGAGGGCGGAAGCCTCTGGCTACACCTTC. It encodes CASSLAQRAEASGYTF. V usage is TRBV7-9 and J usage is TRBJ1-2; no firm D call. This CDR3 region has 16 residues. V lost 0 bases and J lost 7, with 18 bases in between. Germline V gives CDR1 SEHNR, CDR2 FQNEAQ (reference sequence).